The subject of this entry is one T cell receptor beta chain. These data belong to a study of OX40 agonist ivuxolimab in advanced cancers. Study in general: Patients were given ivuxolimab, an antibody that agonizes OX40 (CD134). Enrolled patients in dose escalation had cancers that were hepatocellular carcinoma, melanoma, renal cell or head and neck cancer. From roughly 20 to 90 years was the age range, with a mean of approximately 58 years, and 65% to 90% were male.

Samples of blood were obtained at baseline, on cycle 4 day 1, and on cycle 7 day 1. Assay used: immunoSEQ multiplex PCR; TCRdb lists only in-frame clones, some missing. The sample includes about 98,000 clones, around 92% of them seen just once. The CDR3 length is 12 residues. The germline V gene encodes CDR1 MDHEN and CDR2 SYDVKM. V was trimmed by 2 bases and J by 9 bases, leaving 8 bases between them. The specimen comprised CD4+ or CD8+ T cells sorted from blood, sampled in a trial of the OX40 agonist ivuxolimab. The sequence was obtained from an adult with an advanced solid tumor such as melanoma, head and neck, liver or kidney cancer. The chain joins TRBV28 to TRBJ2-1; D not certain. In DNA, the CDR3 is TGTGCCAGCAGTTTACCCTCCAGTGAGCAGTTCTTC. This gives the protein CASSLPSSEQFF. Based on the CDR3 plus reference TRBV28 and TRBJ2-1, the full variable domain is DVKVTQSSRYLVKRTGEKVFLECVQDMDHENMFWYRQDPGLGLRLIYFSYDVKMKEKGDIPEGYSVSREKKERFSLILESASTNQTSMYLCASSLPSSEQFFGPGTRLTVL.